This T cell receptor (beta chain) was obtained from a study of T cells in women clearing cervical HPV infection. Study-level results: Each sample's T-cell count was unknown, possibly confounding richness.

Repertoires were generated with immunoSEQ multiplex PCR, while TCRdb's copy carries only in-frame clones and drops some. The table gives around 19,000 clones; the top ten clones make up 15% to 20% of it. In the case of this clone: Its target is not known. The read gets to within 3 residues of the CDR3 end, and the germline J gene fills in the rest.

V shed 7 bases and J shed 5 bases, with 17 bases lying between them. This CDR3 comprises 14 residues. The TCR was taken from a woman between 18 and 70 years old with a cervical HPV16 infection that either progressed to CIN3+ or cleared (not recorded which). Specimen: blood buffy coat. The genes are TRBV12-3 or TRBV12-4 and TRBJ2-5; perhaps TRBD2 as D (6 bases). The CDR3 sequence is CASTWGVARETQYF. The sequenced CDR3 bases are TGTGCCAGCACCTGGGGGGTGGCGAGGGAGACC.